This is a list of T cell receptor beta chains from one sample in a study of blood T cells in healthy people across ages. MiXCR, applied by TCRdb to the 5' RACE reads, yields one record per CDR3 protein. The sample includes approximately 820,000 distinct CDR3 sequences, around 42% of them seen just once. Sequenced material: blood. These receptors were obtained from a man in his sixties in good health. Both conserved end residues are part of each CDR3. A D gene is named only where the DNA matches it firmly. Not all rows give a size; the values are once, few, many and, for expanded clones, a class.

j_call v_call clone_size d_call cdr3_nt cdr3_aa
TRBJ1-2 TRBV7-9 . TRBD1 TGTGCCAGCAAGGGACAGTCGTCTTATGGCTACACCTTC CASKGQSSYGYTF
TRBJ2-5 TRBV6-5 few TRBD2 TGTGCCAGCAGTAACCGACTAGCTGGTGAGCAGTACTTC CASSNRLAGEQYF
TRBJ2-1 TRBV9 . TRBD1 TGTGCCAGCAGCGGTAGGGGACAGGTGGCCTACAATGAGCAGTTCTTC CASSGRGQVAYNEQFF
TRBJ2-3 TRBV3-1 . . TGTGCCAGCAGCCATAGCGGAAGGGGGGATACGCAGTATTTT CASSHSGRGDTQYF
TRBJ2-6 TRBV7-9 . . TGTGCCAGCAGCGGGGAGCCGACAGGAATTGACGTCCTGACTTTC CASSGEPTGIDVLTF
TRBJ2-1 TRBV5-1 . TRBD1 TGCGCCAGCAGCTTGGGAGGACAGGGTAACAATGAGCAGTTCTTC CASSLGGQGNNEQFF
TRBJ1-1 TRBV20-1 few TRBD1 TGCAGTGCTAGCAATGCAGGGGGAGGGGCTGAAGCTTTCTTT CSASNAGGGAEAFF
TRBJ1-2 TRBV5-6 . TRBD1 TGTGCCAGCAGCCTCAACAGGGGGCGCGGCTATGGCTACACCTTC CASSLNRGRGYGYTF
TRBJ2-3 TRBV21-1 . . TGTGCCAGCAGCAAATGGGCCCCAAGCACAGATACGCAGTATTTT CASSKWAPSTDTQYF
TRBJ2-3 TRBV20-1 . . TGCAGTGCTGGCAAGTCGTCGCACCAACCAGATACGCAGTATTTT CSAGKSSHQPDTQYF
TRBJ2-1 TRBV29-1 . . TGCAGCGTTCTACGTCGAGCCACTCGAGGGGCAGCTTACAATGAGCAGTTCTTC CSVLRRATRGAAYNEQFF
TRBJ2-1 TRBV29-1 many . TGCAGCGTTGGATTAGTTGCCGACAATGAGCAGTTCTTC CSVGLVADNEQFF
TRBJ1-1 TRBV12-3/TRBV12-4 few TRBD1 TGTGCCAGCACCCAGGGGGGGAGAGCTTTAAACACTGAAGCTTTCTTT CASTQGGRALNTEAFF
TRBJ2-7 TRBV27 few . TGTGCCAGTATCCAACAGAAGCCGTACGAGCAGTACTTC CASIQQKPYEQYF
TRBJ2-7 TRBV6-6 . TRBD1 TGTGCCAGCAGCTATGAGACAGGGATCTACGAGCAGTACTTC CASSYETGIYEQYF
TRBJ1-1 TRBV12-3/TRBV12-4 . TRBD1 TGTGCCAGCAGTTACAGGGGGTTTGACACTGAAGCTTTCTTT CASSYRGFDTEAFF
TRBJ2-3 TRBV11-3 few TRBD2 TGTGCCAGCAACAAAAGACTAGCGGGGACTAGCACAGATACGCAGTATTTT CASNKRLAGTSTDTQYF
TRBJ2-3 TRBV29-1 many TRBD2 TGCAGCGTTGAAGGGACTAGTCATACAGATACGCAGTATTTT CSVEGTSHTDTQYF
TRBJ2-5 TRBV5-1 few . TGCGCCAGCAGCCCCCCCGAGACCCAGTACTTC CASSPPETQYF
TRBJ1-2 TRBV11-1 . TRBD1 TGTGCCAGCAGCTTAGCATTGGACAGGAGCTATGGCTACACCTTC CASSLALDRSYGYTF
TRBJ1-1 TRBV20-1 . . TGCAGTGCTAGAGATCGGCAGCGACTGAACACTGAAGCTTTCTTT CSARDRQRLNTEAFF
TRBJ2-1 TRBV28 few TRBD1 TGTGCCAGCGGAGGACAGGGGAATGAGCAGTTCTTC CASGGQGNEQFF
TRBJ1-5 TRBV12-3/TRBV12-4 once . TGTGCCAGCAGCTCAGGGCGTCGTCGGCCCCAGCATTTT CASSSGRRRPQHF
TRBJ2-1 TRBV5-1 . . TGCGCCAGCAGCTTGGAGGCCCAGCCCAATGAGCAGTTCTTC CASSLEAQPNEQFF